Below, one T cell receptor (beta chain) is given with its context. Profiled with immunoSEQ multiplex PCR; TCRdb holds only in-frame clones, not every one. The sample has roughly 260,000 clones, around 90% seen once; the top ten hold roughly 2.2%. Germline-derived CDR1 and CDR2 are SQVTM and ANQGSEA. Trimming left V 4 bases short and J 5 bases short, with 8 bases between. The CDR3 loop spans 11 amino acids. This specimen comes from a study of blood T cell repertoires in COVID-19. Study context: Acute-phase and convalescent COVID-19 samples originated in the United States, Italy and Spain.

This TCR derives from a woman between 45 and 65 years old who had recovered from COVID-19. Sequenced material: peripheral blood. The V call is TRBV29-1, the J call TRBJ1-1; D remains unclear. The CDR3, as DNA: TGCAGCGTTGTCCCGGTGACTGAAGCTTTCTTT. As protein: CSVVPVTEAFF.